Below, 20 T cell receptor beta chains from the same sample are listed, as sequenced in a study of human CD8 memory T cell subsets. UMI-labeled 5' RACE yielded the TCR beta libraries. TCRdb re-called the 5' RACE reads and gives one entry per CDR3 protein, without DNA. Its listing shows more than 15,000 distinct CDR3 sequences. Sequencing used CD8+ stem-like memory T cells (TSCM and TCM) sorted from PBMCs. Described subset: stem-like memory CD8 T cells (TSTEM), CCR7+ PD-1- TIGIT-. The receptors shown here come from a human donor in good health.

The chain recombines TRBV19 with TRBJ2-3; there is no DNA to check the TCRdb D call of TRBD1. CDR3 length: 15 residues. Germline V lookup: CDR1 LNHDA, CDR2 SQIVND (reference sequence). This CDR3 reads CASSPGTTSTDTQYF.

This chain links TRBV3-1 with TRBJ2-7. CDR1 and CDR2 (germline): LGHDT, YNNKEL (reference sequence). The CDR3 consists of 13 residues. The CDR3 loop reads CASSQDLTYEQYF.

This clonotype is deemed medium-sized by its frequency. The chain couples TRBV29-1 to TRBJ2-3. The CDR3 consists of 11 residues. The germline V gene encodes CDR1 SQVTM and CDR2 ANQGSEA. The CDR3 loop reads CSVEDTDTQYF.

J is TRBJ2-1 and V is TRBV27; TCRdb's D call, TRBD2, is unchecked because there is no DNA. Germline V gene sequence: CDR1 MNHEY, CDR2 SMNVEV (reference sequence). This CDR3 contains 13 residues. The CDR3 here is CASSPSGSNEQFF.

The gene calls are TRBV5-1 and TRBJ2-1; the D call from TCRdb, TRBD1, cannot be confirmed without DNA. This CDR3 has 15 residues. Per the germline V gene, CDR1 is SGHRS and CDR2 is YFSETQ. CDR3 residues: CASSLEGTAYNEQFF.

The V call is TRBV7-8, the J call TRBJ2-7; TCRdb lists TRBD1, though no DNA is available to test this call. Germline V gene data show CDR1 as SGHVS and CDR2 as FQNEAQ. The CDR3 is 14 amino acids. The CDR3 loop reads CASSPRDIDYEQYF.

This chain connects TRBV4-2 to TRBJ2-7; TCRdb lists TRBD1, though no DNA is available to test this call. The CDR3 sequence is 14 residues long. CDR1 and CDR2 (germline): LGHNA, YNFKEQ. CDR3 sequence: CASSPYTGSYEQYF.

The chain recombines TRBV4-3 with TRBJ1-2; the TRBD1 assignment by TCRdb is unverifiable without DNA. CDR1 and CDR2 from the germline V gene are LGHNA and YSLEER. The length of the CDR3 is 15 residues. The CDR3 spells CASSQRGQGAYGYTF.

The V and J genes are TRBV9 and TRBJ2-1. The germline V gene encodes CDR1 SGDLS and CDR2 YYNGEE. The CDR3 is 16 amino acids. The CDR3 protein is CASSVVRTAGDNEQFF.

This sequence joins TRBV19 and TRBJ2-3; TCRdb's D call of TRBD2 is untestable without DNA. CDR1 LNHDA and CDR2 SQIVND come from the germline V gene (reference sequence). The CDR3 totals 14 residues. The CDR3 reads CASTPQRETDTQYF.

This rearrangement joins TRBV4-3 to TRBJ2-7; the D gene TCRdb calls, TRBD2, cannot be checked with no DNA. This CDR3 is 15 amino acids long. CDR1 is LGHNA and CDR2 is YSLEER in the germline V gene. This CDR3 is CASSQDPSGGYEQYF.

This rearrangement joins TRBV6-5 to TRBJ2-2; the D call of TRBD1 rests on TCRdb alone, since no DNA is present to check it. This CDR3 is built from 17 residues. The germline CDR1 and CDR2 sequences are MNHEY and SVGAGI. The CDR3 spells CASSYSGSGTNTGELFF.

This clonotype is called medium-sized based on its frequency. The CDR3 is CASILTGGENGYTF. The chain couples TRBV13 to TRBJ1-2; TCRdb picks TRBD1, but there is no DNA to check that call. The CDR3 runs 14 residues. CDR1 and CDR2 (germline): PRHDT, FYEKMQ (reference sequence).

The chain combines TRBV27 with TRBJ2-7; the D call from TCRdb, TRBD1, cannot be confirmed without DNA. The CDR3 runs 16 residues. The germline gives CDR1 MNHEY, CDR2 SMNVEV (reference sequence). CDR3 protein: CASRTEGTGGGYEQYF.

The genes are TRBV28 and TRBJ2-5; TCRdb picks TRBD2, but there is no DNA to check that call. This CDR3 has 15 amino acids. Germline V CDR1 and CDR2: MDHEN, SYDVKM. The chain's CDR3 is CATKESGGVVETQYF.

The rearrangement joins TRBV6-5 to TRBJ1-2. Looked up from germline, CDR1 is MNHEY and CDR2 is SVGAGI. The CDR3 length is 13 residues. The CDR3: CASSYGSGYGYTF.

The chain recombines TRBV11-2 with TRBJ2-2; TCRdb reports TRBD2, a call that lacks DNA to check it against. Germline values: CDR1 SGHAT, CDR2 FQNNGV. CDR3 size: 18 residues. CDR3 in amino acids: CASSLDPSGGPRKGELFF. The full variable domain, in which reference TRBV11-2 and TRBJ2-2 provide the parts outside the CDR3, is EAGVAQSPRYKIIEKRQSVAFWCNPISGHATLYWYQQILGQGPKLLIQFQNNGVVDDSQLPKDRFSAERLKGVDSTLKIQPAKLEDSAVYLCASSLDPSGGPRKGELFFGEGSRLTVL.

The rearrangement links TRBV7-8 to TRBJ2-5; TCRdb designates TRBD1, a call that cannot be tested without DNA. Germline V CDR1 and CDR2: SGHVS, FQNEAQ. This CDR3 has 16 residues. The CDR3 loop reads CASSPLGGGPQETQYF.

By frequency, this clonotype is medium-sized. V and J are TRBV5-1 and TRBJ1-4; TCRdb selects TRBD1, and the lack of DNA leaves this call unchecked. The CDR3 covers 15 residues. CDR1 and CDR2 (germline): SGHRS, YFSETQ. The CDR3 loop reads CASSWTGGPNEKLFF.

The V call is TRBV29-1, the J call TRBJ2-1. CDR1 and CDR2 from the germline V gene are SQVTM and ANQGSEA. CDR3 length: 13 amino acids. The CDR3 reads CSVVGGRYNEQFF.